What follows are 4 T cell receptor beta chains derived from one specimen sequenced in a study of blood T cell repertoires in COVID-19. Data came from immunoSEQ multiplex PCR; TCRdb stores just in-frame clones and leaves some out. The sample includes 200,000 to 300,000 clones, roughly 86% of them seen just once. The sequenced material came from peripheral blood. The receptors derive from a woman aged 25 to 39 who had recovered from COVID-19.

In its sample, this clone was seen once. This chain joins TRBV12-5 and TRBJ1-2; D unclear. V lost 1 base, J lost 2 bases, and 2 bases lay in between. The CDR3 extends over 12 amino acids. CDR1 is LGHNT, CDR2 FRNRAP, per germline. The CDR3 DNA is TGTGCTAGTGGTTTGGCGAACTATGGCTACACCTTC. Translation: CASGLANYGYTF.

The V and J genes are TRBV9 and TRBJ1-2, with unresolved D. Per germline, CDR1 SGDLS and CDR2 YYNGEE. The CDR3 length is 15 residues. V dropped 0 bases and J dropped 4 bases, with 13 bases sitting between them. The CDR3 nucleotides read TGTGCCAGCAGCGTAGCTACGGCGGCAGCCTATGGCTACACCTTC. Translation: CASSVATAAAYGYTF.

The CDR3 region has the DNA TGCAGCGTAGGGACAGGGGCCCCCTACGAGCAGTACTTC. Translation: CSVGTGAPYEQYF. This sequence joins TRBV29-1 and TRBJ2-7, with 10 bases lining up with TRBD1. Per the germline V gene, CDR1 is SQVTM and CDR2 is ANQGSEA. V shed 6 bases, J shed 2 bases, and the junction held 4 bases outside the gene matches. This CDR3 is 13 amino acids long.

This clone was counted between two and nine times. V and J are TRBV30 and TRBJ2-7; 7 bases agree with TRBD1. The CDR3 totals 13 residues. J lost 8 bases, V lost 5 bases, and 12 bases had no gene match. CDR1 is GTSNPN, CDR2 SVGIG, per germline (reference sequence). CDR3 sequence reads: CAWGPSKGAKQYF. DNA for the CDR3: TGTGCCTGGGGTCCATCCAAGGGGGCTAAGCAGTACTTC.